This note documents a single T cell receptor (beta chain) sequence. TCRdb reprocessed the 5' RACE reads, with one entry per CDR3 protein and no DNA. The sample is made up of fewer than 550,000 distinct CDR3 sequences, and the top ten hold more than 1.4% of it. These data come from a study of T cells expressing NK-cell markers. Study at large: Underlying the TCR beta repertoires were sorted CD3+CD56+NKG2C+, CD3+CD56+NKG2C- and CD3+CD56-NKG2C+ T cells.

Germline V gene data show CDR1 as SGHVS and CDR2 as FQNEAQ. This CDR3 contains 17 residues. The source of this sequence is a woman between 45 and 65 years old in good health. The chain is built from TRBV7-8 and TRBJ2-5; checking the TCRdb D call of TRBD2 is not possible without DNA. Sequenced input: blood T cells: a sorted CD56 or NKG2C T cell subset, CD4+ or CD8+ T cells, or bulk PBMC T cells (not recorded which). The chain's CDR3 is CASSLARVSGSRETQYF.